The T cell receptor (beta chain) under discussion was sequenced for a study of T cells in Graves' hyperthyroidism and ophthalmopathy. Study-wide context: At initial diagnosis, before any treatment had begun, peripheral blood was obtained.

This clonotype has at least ten counts. Its antigen is unknown. Amplified TCR beta CDR3 regions derived from RNA transcripts. The HTBI set primed first-round TCR CDR3 RT-PCR. TCRdb ran MiXCR on the multiplex PCR reads and lists one entry per CDR3 protein. This table holds 600,000 or so distinct CDR3 sequences, roughly 17% found once. Germline CDR1 MDHEN, CDR2 SYDVKM. CDR3 length: 17 residues. J lost 3 bases, V lost 2 bases, and 8 bases had no gene match. Whole-study findings and limits: Before onset, ophthalmopathy was predicted by the model a median approximately 6.6 months earlier.

Stable Graves' hyperthyroidism meant no ophthalmopathy progression within 18 months. This sample holds PBMCs from roughly 10 ml fresh peripheral blood. This sequence joins TRBV28 and TRBJ2-2; 8 bases are shared with TRBD2. The sample consisted of blood. The TCR sequence derives from a woman in her twenties or thirties with Graves' hyperthyroidism. CDR3 sequence (DNA): TGTGCCAGCAGTTTACCTCCCCCGGGAGGGCACACCGGGGAGCTGTTTTTT. Its translation is CASSLPPPGGHTGELFF.